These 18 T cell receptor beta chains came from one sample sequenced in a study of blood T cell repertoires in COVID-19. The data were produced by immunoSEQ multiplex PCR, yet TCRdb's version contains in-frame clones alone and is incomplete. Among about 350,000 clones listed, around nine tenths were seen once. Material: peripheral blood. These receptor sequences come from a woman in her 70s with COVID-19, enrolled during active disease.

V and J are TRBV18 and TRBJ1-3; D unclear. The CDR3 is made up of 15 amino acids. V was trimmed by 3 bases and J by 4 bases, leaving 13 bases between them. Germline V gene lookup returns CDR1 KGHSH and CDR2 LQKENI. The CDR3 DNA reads TGTGCCAGCTCACCGAGCGGTTTGTCCGGAAACACCATATATTTT. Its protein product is CASSPSGLSGNTIYF.

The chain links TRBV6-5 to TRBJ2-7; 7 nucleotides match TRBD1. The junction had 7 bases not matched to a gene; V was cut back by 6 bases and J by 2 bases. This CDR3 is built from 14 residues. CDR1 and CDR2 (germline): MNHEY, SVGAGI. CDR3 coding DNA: TGTGCCAGCAGACAGACAGGGTGGGCCTACGAGCAGTACTTC. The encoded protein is CASRQTGWAYEQYF.

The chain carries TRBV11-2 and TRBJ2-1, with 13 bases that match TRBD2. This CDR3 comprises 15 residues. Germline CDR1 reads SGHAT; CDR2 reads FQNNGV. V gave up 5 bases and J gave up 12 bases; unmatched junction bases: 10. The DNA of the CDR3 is TGTGCCAGCAGCGAGCAGACTAGCGGGGGGCAACCGCAGTTCTTC. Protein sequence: CASSEQTSGGQPQFF.

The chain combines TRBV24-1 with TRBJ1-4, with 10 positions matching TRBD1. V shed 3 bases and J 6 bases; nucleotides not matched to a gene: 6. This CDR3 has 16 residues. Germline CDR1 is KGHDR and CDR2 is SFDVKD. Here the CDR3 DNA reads TGTGCCACCAGTGATGCCGGGACAGGGGTTCATGAAAAACTGTTTTTT. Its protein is CATSDAGTGVHEKLFF.

In DNA form, the CDR3 reads TGTGCCAGCAGCCCAACAGGGGGAGGGCAAAACATTCAGTACTTC. This codes for CASSPTGGGQNIQYF. This chain joins TRBV9 and TRBJ2-4; TRBD1 might be the D (8 bases). The CDR3 loop spans 15 amino acids. The V gene's germline CDR1 is SGDLS and CDR2 YYNGEE. The V end lost 4 bases, the J end lost 5 bases, and 16 bases lay between the germline ends.

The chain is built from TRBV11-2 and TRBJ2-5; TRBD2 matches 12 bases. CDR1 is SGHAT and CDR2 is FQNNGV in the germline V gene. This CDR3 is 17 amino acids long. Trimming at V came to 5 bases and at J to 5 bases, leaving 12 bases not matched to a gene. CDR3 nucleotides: TGTGCCAGCAGCCCCAGACTAGCGGGGGTACTAGGGGAGACCCAGTACTTC. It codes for CASSPRLAGVLGETQYF.

Written as DNA, the CDR3 is TGTGCCAGCTCACCACCGCTGCAGGCCATCACAGATACGCAGTATTTT. Its protein product is CASSPPLQAITDTQYF. J is TRBJ2-3 and V is TRBV18; D call uncertain. In germline, CDR1 is KGHSH, CDR2 LQKENI. The CDR3 totals 16 residues. Trimming removed 0 bases at V and 2 bases at J, with 12 bases between.

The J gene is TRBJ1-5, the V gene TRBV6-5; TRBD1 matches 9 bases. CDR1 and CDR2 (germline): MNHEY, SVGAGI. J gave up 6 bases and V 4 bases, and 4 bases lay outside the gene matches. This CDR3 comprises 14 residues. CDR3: CASSSQGAGQPQHF. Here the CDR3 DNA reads TGTGCCAGCAGTTCACAGGGGGCGGGTCAGCCCCAGCATTTT.

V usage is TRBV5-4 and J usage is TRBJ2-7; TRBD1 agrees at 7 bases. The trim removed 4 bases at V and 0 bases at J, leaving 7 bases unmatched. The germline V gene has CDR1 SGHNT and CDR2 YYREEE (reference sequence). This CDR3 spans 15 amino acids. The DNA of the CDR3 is TGTGCCAGCAGCAGGTCCGGGACAGACTCCTACGAGCAGTACTTC. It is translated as CASSRSGTDSYEQYF.

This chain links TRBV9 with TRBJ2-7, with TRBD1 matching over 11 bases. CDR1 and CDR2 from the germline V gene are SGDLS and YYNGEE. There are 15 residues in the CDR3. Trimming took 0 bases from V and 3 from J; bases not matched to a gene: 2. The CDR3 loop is CASSVGDRGNYEQYF. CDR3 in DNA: TGTGCCAGCAGCGTAGGGGACAGGGGGAACTACGAGCAGTACTTC.

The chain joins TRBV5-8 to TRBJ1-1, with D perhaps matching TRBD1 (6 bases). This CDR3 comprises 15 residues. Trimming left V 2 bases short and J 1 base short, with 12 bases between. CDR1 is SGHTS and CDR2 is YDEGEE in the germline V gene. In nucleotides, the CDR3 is TGTGCCAGCAGCTTTGACAGGCTGAAGAACACTGAAGCTTTCTTT. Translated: CASSFDRLKNTEAFF.

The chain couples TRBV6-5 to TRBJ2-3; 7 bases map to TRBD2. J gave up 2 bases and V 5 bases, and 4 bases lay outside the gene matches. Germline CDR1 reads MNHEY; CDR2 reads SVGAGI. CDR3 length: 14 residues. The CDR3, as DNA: TGTGCCAGCAGTCCGCGGGACTACACAGATACGCAGTATTTT. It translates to CASSPRDYTDTQYF.

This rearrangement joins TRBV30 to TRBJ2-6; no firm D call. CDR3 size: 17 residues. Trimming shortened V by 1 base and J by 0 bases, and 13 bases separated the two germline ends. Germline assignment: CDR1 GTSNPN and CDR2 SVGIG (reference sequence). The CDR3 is CAWSEIAYTSGANVLTF. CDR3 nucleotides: TGTGCCTGGAGTGAGATAGCCTACACCTCTGGGGCCAACGTCCTGACTTTC.

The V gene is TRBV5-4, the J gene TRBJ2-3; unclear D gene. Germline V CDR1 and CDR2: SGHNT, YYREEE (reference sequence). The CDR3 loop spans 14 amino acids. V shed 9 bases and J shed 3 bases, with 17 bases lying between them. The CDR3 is CATLFMGRTDTQYF. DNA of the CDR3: TGTGCCACTCTGTTTATGGGCAGGACAGATACGCAGTATTTT.

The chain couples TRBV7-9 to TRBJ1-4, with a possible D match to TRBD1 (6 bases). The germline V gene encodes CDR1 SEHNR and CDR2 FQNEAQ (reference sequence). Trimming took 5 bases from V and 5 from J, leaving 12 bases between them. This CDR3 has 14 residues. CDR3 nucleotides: TGTGCCAGCAGCCATGGACAGCTCAATGAAAAACTGTTTTTT. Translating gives CASSHGQLNEKLFF. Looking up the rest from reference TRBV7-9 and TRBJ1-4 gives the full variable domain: DTGVSQNPRHKITKRGQNVTFRCDPISEHNRLYWYRQTLGQGPEFLTYFQNEAQLEKSRLLSDRFSAERPKGSFSTLEIQRTEQGDSAMYLCASSHGQLNEKLFFGSGTQLSVL.

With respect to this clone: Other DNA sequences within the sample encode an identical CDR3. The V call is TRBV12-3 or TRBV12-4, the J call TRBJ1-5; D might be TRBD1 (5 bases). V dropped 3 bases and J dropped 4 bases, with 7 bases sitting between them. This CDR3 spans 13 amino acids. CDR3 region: CASSLQGNQPQHF. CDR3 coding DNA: TGTGCCAGCAGTTTGCAGGGTAATCAGCCCCAGCATTTT.

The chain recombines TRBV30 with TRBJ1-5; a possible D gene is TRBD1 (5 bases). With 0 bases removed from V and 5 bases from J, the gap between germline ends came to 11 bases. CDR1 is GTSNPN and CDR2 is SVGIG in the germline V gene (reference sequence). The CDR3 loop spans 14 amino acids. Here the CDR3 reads CAWSVRSGYQPQHF. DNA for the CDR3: TGTGCCTGGAGTGTAAGGTCAGGGTATCAGCCCCAGCATTTT.

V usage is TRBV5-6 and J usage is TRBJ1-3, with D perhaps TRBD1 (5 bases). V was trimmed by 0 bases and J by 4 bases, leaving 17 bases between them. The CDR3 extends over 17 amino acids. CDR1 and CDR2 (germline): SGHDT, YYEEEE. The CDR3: CASSLAFWQGGGNTIYF. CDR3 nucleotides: TGTGCCAGCAGCTTGGCCTTCTGGCAGGGAGGAGGAAACACCATATATTTT. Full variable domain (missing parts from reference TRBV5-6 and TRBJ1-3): DAGVTQSPTHLIKTRGQQVTLRCSPKSGHDTVSWYQQALGQGPQFIFQYYEEEERQRGNFPDRFSGHQFPNYSSELNVNALLLGDSALYLCASSLAFWQGGGNTIYFGEGSWLTVV.